These T cell receptor beta chains were read from a single sample in a study of blood T cell repertoires in COVID-19. Here immunoSEQ multiplex PCR was the method, and the copy in TCRdb shows in-frame clones only, minus some. The sample lists approximately 250,000 clones; approximately 90% were seen once. Sequenced sample: PBMCs or T cells enriched from blood (not recorded which). The receptor source for this set is a middle-aged woman with acute COVID-19. Both conserved end residues are part of each CDR3. D genes are given only for firm matches. The size field is filled for only some rows; it gives once, few, many or a size class.

CDR3 DNA: TGTGCCAGCAGCCTCGGACTAATGGGCAATGAGCAGTTCTTC; CDR3 protein: CASSLGLMGNEQFF; J gene: TRBJ2-1; V gene: TRBV11-3; clone size: .; D gene: .
CDR3 DNA: TGTGCCAGCGAAGGTGCAGGGATCGGCGGCTACACCTTC; CDR3 protein: CASEGAGIGGYTF; J gene: TRBJ1-2; V gene: TRBV7-9; clone size: .; D gene: .
CDR3 DNA: TGTGCCAGCGCCCGGGCAGGGGCGGACAATCAGCCCCAGCATTTT; CDR3 protein: CASARAGADNQPQHF; J gene: TRBJ1-5; V gene: TRBV2; clone size: .; D gene: .
CDR3 DNA: TGTGCCAGCAGTTACTCGGGGGGGAGATATGAAGCTTTCTTT; CDR3 protein: CASSYSGGRYEAFF; J gene: TRBJ1-1; V gene: TRBV6-5; clone size: .; D gene: .
CDR3 DNA: TGTGCCAGCTCACCCGGGACAGGTAGCAATCAGCCCCAGCATTTT; CDR3 protein: CASSPGTGSNQPQHF; J gene: TRBJ1-5; V gene: TRBV18; clone size: .; D gene: TRBD1
CDR3 DNA: TGTGCCAGCAGCTTGGCCGCTGGGGGGAGAAATTCACCCCTCCACTTT; CDR3 protein: CASSLAAGGRNSPLHF; J gene: TRBJ1-6; V gene: TRBV5-4; clone size: .; D gene: .
CDR3 DNA: TGTGCCAGCAGCGATAGACTAGCGGGAGCTGCGAACACCGGGGAGCTGTTTTTT; CDR3 protein: CASSDRLAGAANTGELFF; J gene: TRBJ2-2; V gene: TRBV5-8; clone size: .; D gene: TRBD2
CDR3 DNA: TGCGCCAGCAGCCAAGATGGCTTGGGAGGGGAGAATCAGCCCCAGCATTTT; CDR3 protein: CASSQDGLGGENQPQHF; J gene: TRBJ1-5; V gene: TRBV4-3; clone size: .; D gene: .
CDR3 DNA: TGTGCCAGTAGTCACGATGGGCAAAACAATCAGCCCCAGCATTTT; CDR3 protein: CASSHDGQNNQPQHF; J gene: TRBJ1-5; V gene: TRBV19; clone size: .; D gene: .
CDR3 DNA: TGTGCCACCAGTCTGGGGACAGGGGGCACAGATACGCAGTATTTT; CDR3 protein: CATSLGTGGTDTQYF; J gene: TRBJ2-3; V gene: TRBV24-1; clone size: once; D gene: TRBD1
CDR3 DNA: TGTGCCAGCAGCGACTGGGAGACCCAGTACTTC; CDR3 protein: CASSDWETQYF; J gene: TRBJ2-5; V gene: TRBV5-6; clone size: once; D gene: .
CDR3 DNA: TGTGCCACCGCGATCAGGGAAAGCAATCAGCCCCAGCATTTT; CDR3 protein: CATAIRESNQPQHF; J gene: TRBJ1-5; V gene: TRBV19; clone size: once; D gene: .
CDR3 DNA: TGTGCCAGCAGTTACTCTAGCTCTGGGGCCAACGTCCTGACTTTC; CDR3 protein: CASSYSSSGANVLTF; J gene: TRBJ2-6; V gene: TRBV6-5; clone size: .; D gene: .
CDR3 DNA: TGTGCCAGCAGCCTCGGAGGACAGGGGGGAAACACCATATATTTT; CDR3 protein: CASSLGGQGGNTIYF; J gene: TRBJ1-3; V gene: TRBV5-4; clone size: .; D gene: TRBD1
CDR3 DNA: TGTGCCAGCACCCGAGGGGGGGTTCGTGAAAAACTGTTTTTT; CDR3 protein: CASTRGGVREKLFF; J gene: TRBJ1-4; V gene: TRBV27; clone size: .; D gene: .
CDR3 DNA: TGTGCCAGCATCTCGACGGGGACAGACCTTGGCTATGGCTACACCTTC; CDR3 protein: CASISTGTDLGYGYTF; J gene: TRBJ1-2; V gene: TRBV28; clone size: .; D gene: TRBD1
CDR3 DNA: TGTGCCAGCAGCCGTCCTACAGGAGAGACCCAGTACTTC; CDR3 protein: CASSRPTGETQYF; J gene: TRBJ2-5; V gene: TRBV11-2; clone size: .; D gene: .
CDR3 DNA: TGTGCCAGCAGCGAAGCCGTGGCAGGGGAAGCTTTCTTT; CDR3 protein: CASSEAVAGEAFF; J gene: TRBJ1-1; V gene: TRBV6-1; clone size: .; D gene: .
CDR3 DNA: TGTGCCAGCAGCCGGACAGGGGGCCACACTGAAGCTTTCTTT; CDR3 protein: CASSRTGGHTEAFF; J gene: TRBJ1-1; V gene: TRBV3-1/TRBV3-2; clone size: .; D gene: TRBD1
CDR3 DNA: TGTGCCAGCAGCCAAGGGGTCACGGACAATAATGAAAAACTGTTTTTT; CDR3 protein: CASSQGVTDNNEKLFF; J gene: TRBJ1-4; V gene: TRBV4-2; clone size: .; D gene: .
CDR3 DNA: TGTGCCAGCAGCTTAGAGTCCCCGCGGGCTGGGGCCAACGTCCTGACTTTC; CDR3 protein: CASSLESPRAGANVLTF; J gene: TRBJ2-6; V gene: TRBV11-3; clone size: .; D gene: .